These 13 T cell receptor beta chains share one sample of origin, sequenced in a study of quantifying T cell responses using KT2 cells. Whole-study context: cDNA was made from DNase-treated RNA using alpha and beta constant primers.

An oligo carrying a UMI was ligated to the cDNA 3' end. The first PCR ran 3 to 5 cycles with an equimolar RC1.1 and RC1.2 beta primer mix. TCRdb called the UMI-ligation and nested PCR reads again in MiXCR, with one record for every CDR3 protein. The sample holds over 55,000 distinct CDR3 sequences; around an eighth are singletons and the top ten take approximately 10%. Material: PBMCs spiked with cells of the T cell clone KT2. These receptors all come from a human donor.

V is TRBV6-1 and J is TRBJ2-2; tentative D call: TRBD2 (6 bases). Trimming pared 2 bases from V and 12 bases from J, leaving 16 bases between. Germline CDR1 is MNHNS and CDR2 is SASEGT. There are 14 residues in the CDR3. The CDR3 coding sequence is TGTGCCAGCAGTGAAAGGGGAGGCGACAGAAAGCTGTTTTTT. Protein product: CASSERGGDRKLFF.

Points on this clonotype: A much larger clone is a single base away; this may be a read error. Since the CDR3 does not end with the conserved phenylalanine or tryptophan, this likely comes from a read error. This chain joins TRBV20-1 and TRBJ2-3, with 9 nucleotides matching TRBD2. There are 16 residues in the CDR3. Germline CDR1 and CDR2: DFQATT and SNEGSKA (reference sequence). The junction had 14 bases not matched to a gene; V was cut back by 6 bases and J by 4 bases. The chain's CDR3 is CSARGALAGRSDTQYL. The CDR3 DNA reads TGCAGTGCGCGTGGGGCCCTAGCGGGAAGGTCAGATACGCAGTATTTG.

This clonotype occurred a few times. The rearrangement uses TRBV7-2 and TRBJ1-1; 10 bases are shared with TRBD1. V lost 5 bases to trimming and J lost 4 bases; unmatched junction nucleotides: 7. This CDR3 comprises 15 residues. CDR1 SGHTA and CDR2 FQGNSA come from the germline V gene. CDR3 region: CASSPYGTGVTEAFF. CDR3 nucleotides: TGTGCCAGCAGCCCGTACGGGACAGGGGTCACTGAAGCTTTCTTT.

This clonotype has only a few counts. V gene TRBV7-2 combines with J gene TRBJ2-7; no reliable D call. Germline-derived CDR1 and CDR2 are SGHTA and FQGNSA. V shed 5 bases and J shed 3 bases, with 11 bases lying between them. The CDR3 is made up of 13 amino acids. The CDR3 region has the DNA TGTGCCAGCAGCCCCCCGGTCAACTACGAGCAGTACTTC. Residues: CASSPPVNYEQYF.

This clonotype was counted at least ten times. The chain is built from TRBV18 and TRBJ2-3, with 7 bases that match TRBD2. The CDR3 is made up of 15 amino acids. Trimming removed 3 bases from V and 6 bases from J; junction bases left unmatched: 9. Germline CDR1 reads KGHSH; CDR2 reads LQKENI. This CDR3 reads CASSPQAGAGDTQYF. CDR3 bases: TGTGCCAGCTCACCTCAGGCGGGAGCGGGGGATACGCAGTATTTT.

The chain carries TRBV20-1 and TRBJ2-3, with D perhaps TRBD1 (6 bases). V was shortened by 6 bases and J by 4 bases, with 17 bases between the two germline ends. The CDR3 runs 14 residues. CDR1 DFQATT and CDR2 SNEGSKA come from the germline V gene (reference sequence). CDR3 in amino acids: CSALGALSSDTQYF. The CDR3 bases are TGCAGTGCCCTGGGGGCACTTTCGTCAGATACGCAGTATTTT.

This clonotype was counted between two and nine times. The CDR3 DNA reads as TGTGCCAGCAGCCCGGACTCGAATACCTACGAGCAGTACTTC. Its translation is CASSPDSNTYEQYF. The chain couples TRBV5-4 to TRBJ2-7; D perhaps matches TRBD2 (5 bases). The CDR3 has 14 amino acids. Germline loops: CDR1 SGHNT, CDR2 YYREEE (reference sequence). V shed 4 bases and J shed 2 bases, with 13 bases lying between them.

The rearrangement joins TRBV7-2 to TRBJ2-1; the D gene could be TRBD1 or TRBD2 (6 bases each). CDR1 is SGHTA, CDR2 FQGNSA, per germline. This CDR3 has 18 amino acids. V was cut by 1 base and J by 5 bases, with 21 bases left in between. CDR3 sequence: CASSLETPSGAINNEQFF. The CDR3 DNA sequence: TGTGCCAGCAGCTTAGAAACCCCCTCGGGGGCCATAAACAATGAGCAGTTCTTC.

In this sample, this clonotype turned up many times. The chain combines TRBV10-3 with TRBJ1-2; no firm D call. The CDR3 loop spans 15 amino acids. CDR1 is ENHRY, CDR2 SYGVKD, per germline. Trimming left V 0 bases short and J 1 base short, with 9 bases between. CDR3 in amino acids: CAISESGGVNYGYTF. The CDR3 DNA follows: TGTGCCATCAGTGAGTCTGGAGGCGTTAACTATGGCTACACCTTC.

The sample holds many counts of this clonotype. The genes are TRBV7-2 and TRBJ2-2, with 12 bases that match TRBD1. The CDR3 extends over 18 amino acids. Germline trimming cut 5 bases from V and 3 bases from J; bases unmatched to any gene: 10. Germline CDR1 and CDR2: SGHTA and FQGNSA. This CDR3 reads CASSPRDRGRVYTGELFF. CDR3 bases: TGTGCCAGCAGCCCTCGGGACAGGGGGCGAGTGTACACCGGGGAGCTGTTTTTT.

As to this clonotype: One junction end does not reproduce the germline sequence, and a read error may be involved. This chain connects TRBV27 to TRBJ1-2, with D maybe TRBD1 (5 bases). Germline V lookup: CDR1 MNHEY, CDR2 SMNVEV (reference sequence). This CDR3 has 15 residues. CDR3 amino acids: CAGSFRRGSNYGYTF. The CDR3 bases are TGTGCCGGCAGTTTCCGTAGGGGATCTAACTATGGCTACACCTTC.

This clonotype was seen more than once but under ten times. The CDR3 is CASSPGTLSYNEQFF. CDR3 DNA sequence: TGCGCCAGCAGCCCCGGGACTCTCTCCTACAATGAGCAGTTCTTC. The J gene is TRBJ2-1, the V gene TRBV4-1; maybe TRBD2 (6 bases). V was pared by 4 bases and J by 0 bases, with 10 bases between. This CDR3 region has 15 residues. The germline CDR1 and CDR2 sequences are MGHRA and YSYEKL.

The chain uses TRBV4-2 and TRBJ1-5; D remains ambiguous. Looked up from germline, CDR1 is LGHNA and CDR2 is YNFKEQ. The germline V and J ends were trimmed by 0 bases and 9 bases, with 18 bases remaining between them. The CDR3 is made up of 16 amino acids. Written as DNA, the CDR3 is TGTGCCAGCAGCCAAGACTGGGATTCGGGCCGATGGCCCCAGCATTTT. Its protein is CASSQDWDSGRWPQHF.